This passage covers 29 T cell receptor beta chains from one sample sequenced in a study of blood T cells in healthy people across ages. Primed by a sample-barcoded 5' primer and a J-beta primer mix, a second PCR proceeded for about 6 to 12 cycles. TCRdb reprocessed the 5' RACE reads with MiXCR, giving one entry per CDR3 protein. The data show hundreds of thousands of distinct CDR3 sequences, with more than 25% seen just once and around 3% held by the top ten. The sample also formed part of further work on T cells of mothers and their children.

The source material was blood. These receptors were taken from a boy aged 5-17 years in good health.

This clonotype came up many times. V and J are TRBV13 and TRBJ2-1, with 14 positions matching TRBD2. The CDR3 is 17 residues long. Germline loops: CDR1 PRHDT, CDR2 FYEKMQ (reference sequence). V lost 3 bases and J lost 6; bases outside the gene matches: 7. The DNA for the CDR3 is TGTGCCAGCAGCTTTGCCCTGGGACTAGCGGGAGTCAATGAGCAGTTCTTC. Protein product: CASSFALGLAGVNEQFF.

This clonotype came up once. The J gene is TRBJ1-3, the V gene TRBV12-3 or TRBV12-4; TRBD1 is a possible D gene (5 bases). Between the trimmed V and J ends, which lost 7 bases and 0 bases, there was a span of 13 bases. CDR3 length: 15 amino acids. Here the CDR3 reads CASTPRDRSGNTIYF. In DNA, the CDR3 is TGTGCCAGCACTCCCAGGGACCGCTCTGGAAACACCATATATTTT.

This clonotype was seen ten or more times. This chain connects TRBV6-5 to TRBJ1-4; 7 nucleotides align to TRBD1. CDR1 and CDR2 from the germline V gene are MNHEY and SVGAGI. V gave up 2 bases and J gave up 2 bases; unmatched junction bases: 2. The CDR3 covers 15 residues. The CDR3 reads CASSYGQETNEKLFF. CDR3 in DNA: TGTGCCAGCAGTTACGGACAGGAGACTAATGAAAAACTGTTTTTT.

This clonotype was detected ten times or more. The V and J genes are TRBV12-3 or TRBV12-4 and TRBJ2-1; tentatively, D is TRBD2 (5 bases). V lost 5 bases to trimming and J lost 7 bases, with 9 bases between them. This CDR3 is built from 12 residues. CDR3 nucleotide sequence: TGTGCCAGCAGTCCCTCGGGGAATGAGCAGTTCTTC. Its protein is CASSPSGNEQFF.

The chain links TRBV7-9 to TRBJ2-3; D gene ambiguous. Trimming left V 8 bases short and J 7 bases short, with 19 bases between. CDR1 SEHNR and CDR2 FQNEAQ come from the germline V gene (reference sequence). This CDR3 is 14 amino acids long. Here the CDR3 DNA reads TGTGCCAGCTCCCCTCTAACAGATACCTATACGCAGTATTTT. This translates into CASSPLTDTYTQYF.

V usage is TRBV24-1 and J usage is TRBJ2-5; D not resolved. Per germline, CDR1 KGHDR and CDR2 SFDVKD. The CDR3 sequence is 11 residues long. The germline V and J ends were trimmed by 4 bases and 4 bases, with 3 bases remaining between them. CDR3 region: CATSDTETQYF. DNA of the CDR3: TGTGCCACCAGTGACACAGAGACCCAGTACTTC.

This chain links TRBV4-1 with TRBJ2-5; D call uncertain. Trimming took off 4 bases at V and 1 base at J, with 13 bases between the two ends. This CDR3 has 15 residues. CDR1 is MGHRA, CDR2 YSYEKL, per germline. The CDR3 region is CASSRSNQVQETQYF. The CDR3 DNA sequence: TGCGCCAGCAGCCGCAGTAACCAGGTCCAAGAGACCCAGTACTTC.

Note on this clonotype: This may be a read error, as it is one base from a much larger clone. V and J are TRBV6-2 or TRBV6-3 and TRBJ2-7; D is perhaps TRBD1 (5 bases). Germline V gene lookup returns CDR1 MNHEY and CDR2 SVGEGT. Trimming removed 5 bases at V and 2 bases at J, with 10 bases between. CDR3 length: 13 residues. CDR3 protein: CASSQGVPYEQYF. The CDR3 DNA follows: TGTGCCAGCAGTCAAGGGGTACCCTACGAGCAGTACTTC.

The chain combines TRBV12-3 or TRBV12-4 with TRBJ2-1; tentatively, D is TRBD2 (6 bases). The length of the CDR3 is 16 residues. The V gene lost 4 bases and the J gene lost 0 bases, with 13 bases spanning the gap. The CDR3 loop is CASSSLAPSSYNEQFF. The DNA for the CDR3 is TGTGCCAGCAGTTCTCTAGCGCCGAGCTCCTACAATGAGCAGTTCTTC.

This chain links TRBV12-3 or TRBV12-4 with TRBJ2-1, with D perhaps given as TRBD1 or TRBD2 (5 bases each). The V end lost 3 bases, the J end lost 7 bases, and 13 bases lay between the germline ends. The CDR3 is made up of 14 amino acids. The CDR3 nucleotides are TGTGCCAGCAGTTTTAAATGGGGGACGAATGAGCAGTTCTTC. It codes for CASSFKWGTNEQFF.

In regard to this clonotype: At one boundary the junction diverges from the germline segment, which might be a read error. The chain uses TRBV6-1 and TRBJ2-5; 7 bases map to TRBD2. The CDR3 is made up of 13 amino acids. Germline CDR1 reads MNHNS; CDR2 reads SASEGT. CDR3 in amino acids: CASSEAGKRRGNF. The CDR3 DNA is TGTGCCAGCAGTGAAGCGGGAAAGCGGCGGGGGAACTTC.

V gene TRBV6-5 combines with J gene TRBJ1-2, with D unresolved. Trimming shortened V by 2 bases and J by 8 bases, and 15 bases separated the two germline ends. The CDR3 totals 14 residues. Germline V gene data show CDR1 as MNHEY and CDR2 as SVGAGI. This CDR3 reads CASSYSAGLGGYTF. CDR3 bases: TGTGCCAGCAGTTACAGCGCCGGGCTAGGAGGCTACACCTTC.

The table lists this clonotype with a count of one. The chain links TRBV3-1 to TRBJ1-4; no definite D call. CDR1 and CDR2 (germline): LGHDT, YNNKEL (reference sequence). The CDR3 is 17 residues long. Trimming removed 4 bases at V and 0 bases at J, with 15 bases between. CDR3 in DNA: TGTGCCAGCAGCCGCTGGGAGGGCTCGGCAACTAATGAAAAACTGTTTTTT. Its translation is CASSRWEGSATNEKLFF.

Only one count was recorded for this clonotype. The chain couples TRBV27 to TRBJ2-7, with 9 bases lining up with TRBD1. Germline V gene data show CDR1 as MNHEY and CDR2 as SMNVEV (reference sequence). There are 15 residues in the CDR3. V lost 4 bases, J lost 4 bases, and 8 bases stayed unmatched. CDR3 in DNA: TGTGCCAGCAGTTCCTCGGACAGGGGTCTATACGAGCAGTACTTC. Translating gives CASSSSDRGLYEQYF.

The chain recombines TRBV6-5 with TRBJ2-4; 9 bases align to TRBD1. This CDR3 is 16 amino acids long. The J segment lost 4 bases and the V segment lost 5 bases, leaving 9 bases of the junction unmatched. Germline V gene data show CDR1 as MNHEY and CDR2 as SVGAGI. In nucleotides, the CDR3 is TGTGCCAGCAGTCTACTACGAGGACAGGGGAAAAACATTCAGTACTTC. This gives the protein CASSLLRGQGKNIQYF.

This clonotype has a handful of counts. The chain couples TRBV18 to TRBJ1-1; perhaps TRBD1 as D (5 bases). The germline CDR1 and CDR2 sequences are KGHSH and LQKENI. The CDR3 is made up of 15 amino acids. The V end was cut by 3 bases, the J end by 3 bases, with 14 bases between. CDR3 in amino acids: CASSPQWTRDTEAFF. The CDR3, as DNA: TGTGCCAGCTCACCGCAGTGGACAAGGGACACTGAAGCTTTCTTT.

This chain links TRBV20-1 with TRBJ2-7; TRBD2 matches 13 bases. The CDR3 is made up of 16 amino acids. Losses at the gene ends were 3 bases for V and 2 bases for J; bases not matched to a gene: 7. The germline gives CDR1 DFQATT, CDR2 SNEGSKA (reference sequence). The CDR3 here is CSASPITSGGAYEQYF. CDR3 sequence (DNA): TGCAGTGCTAGCCCTATTACTAGCGGGGGGGCCTACGAGCAGTACTTC.

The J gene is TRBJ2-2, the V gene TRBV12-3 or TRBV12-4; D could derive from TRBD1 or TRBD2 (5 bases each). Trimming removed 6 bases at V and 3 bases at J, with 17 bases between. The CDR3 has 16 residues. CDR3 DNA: TGTGCCAGCAGCCGAACCCGTCGAGGGGACACCGGGGAGCTGTTTTTT. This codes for CASSRTRRGDTGELFF.

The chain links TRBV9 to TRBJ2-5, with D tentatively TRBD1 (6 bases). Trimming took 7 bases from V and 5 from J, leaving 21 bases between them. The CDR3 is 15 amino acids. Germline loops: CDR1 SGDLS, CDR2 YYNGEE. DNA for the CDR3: TGTGCCAGCGGCGCCTACGGGGTCAGGGGTGAGACCCAGTACTTC. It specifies CASGAYGVRGETQYF.

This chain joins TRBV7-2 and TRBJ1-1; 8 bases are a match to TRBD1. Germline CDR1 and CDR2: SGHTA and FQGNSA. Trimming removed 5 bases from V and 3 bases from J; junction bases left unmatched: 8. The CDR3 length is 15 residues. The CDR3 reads CASSQRTGYDTEAFF. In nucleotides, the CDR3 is TGTGCCAGCAGCCAGCGGACAGGGTACGACACTGAAGCTTTCTTT.

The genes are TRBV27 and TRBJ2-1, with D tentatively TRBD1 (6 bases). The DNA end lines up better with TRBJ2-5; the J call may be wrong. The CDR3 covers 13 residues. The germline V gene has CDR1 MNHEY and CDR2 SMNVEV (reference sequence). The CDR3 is CASWTVGEETQYF. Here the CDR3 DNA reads TGTGCCAGCTGGACAGTAGGGGAAGAGACCCAGTACTTC.

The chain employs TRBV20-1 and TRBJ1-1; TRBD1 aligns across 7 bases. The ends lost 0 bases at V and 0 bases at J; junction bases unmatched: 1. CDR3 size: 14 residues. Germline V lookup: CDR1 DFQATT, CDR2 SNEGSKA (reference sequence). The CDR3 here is CSARDGQVNTEAFF. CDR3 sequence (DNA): TGCAGTGCTAGAGACGGACAGGTGAACACTGAAGCTTTCTTT.

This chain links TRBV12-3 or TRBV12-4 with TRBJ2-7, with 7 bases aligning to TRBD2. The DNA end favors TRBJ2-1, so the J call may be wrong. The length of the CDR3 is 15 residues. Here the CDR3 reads CASSFRGVPLGMQFF. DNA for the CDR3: TGTGCCAGCAGTTTCCGGGGGGTGCCGCTTGGAATGCAGTTCTTC.

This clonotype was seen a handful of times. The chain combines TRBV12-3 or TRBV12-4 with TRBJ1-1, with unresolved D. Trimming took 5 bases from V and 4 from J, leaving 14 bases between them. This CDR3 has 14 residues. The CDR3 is CASSPPGGFTEAFF. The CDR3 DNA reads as TGTGCCAGCAGTCCGCCCGGCGGGTTCACTGAAGCTTTCTTT.

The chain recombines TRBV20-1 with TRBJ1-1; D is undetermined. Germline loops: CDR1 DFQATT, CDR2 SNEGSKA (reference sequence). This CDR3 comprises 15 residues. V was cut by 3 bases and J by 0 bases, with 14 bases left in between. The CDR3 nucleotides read TGCAGTGCTAGTGGCGGGTACTGGATGAACACTGAAGCTTTCTTT. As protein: CSASGGYWMNTEAFF.

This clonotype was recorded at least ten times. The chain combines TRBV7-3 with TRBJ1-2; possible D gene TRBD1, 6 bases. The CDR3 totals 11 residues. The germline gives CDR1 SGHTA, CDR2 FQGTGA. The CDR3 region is CASRGREGYTF. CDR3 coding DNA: TGTGCGTCCAGGGGAAGAGAGGGCTACACCTTC.

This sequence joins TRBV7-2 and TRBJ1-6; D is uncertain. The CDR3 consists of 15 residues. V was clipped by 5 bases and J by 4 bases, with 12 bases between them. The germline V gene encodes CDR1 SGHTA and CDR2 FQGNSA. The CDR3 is CASSARTEYNSPLHF. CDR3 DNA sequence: TGTGCCAGCAGCGCCCGGACGGAGTATAATTCACCCCTCCACTTT.

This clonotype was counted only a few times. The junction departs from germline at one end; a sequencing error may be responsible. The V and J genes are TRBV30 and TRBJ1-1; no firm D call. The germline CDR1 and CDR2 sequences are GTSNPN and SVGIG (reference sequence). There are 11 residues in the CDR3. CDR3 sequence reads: CARKDGSKALF. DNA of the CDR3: TGTGCCCGGAAGGACGGTTCAAAAGCTCTCTTT.

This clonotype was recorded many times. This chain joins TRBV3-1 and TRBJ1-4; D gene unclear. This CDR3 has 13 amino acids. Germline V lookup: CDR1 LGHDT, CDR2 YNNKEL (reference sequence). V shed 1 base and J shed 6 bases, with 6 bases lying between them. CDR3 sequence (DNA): TGTGCCAGCAGCCAAGCCCGGGATGAAAAACTGTTTTTT. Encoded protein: CASSQARDEKLFF.